The present T cell receptor beta chain was sequenced within a study of shared T cell receptors in the human thymus. Sequencing was performed with immunoSEQ multiplex PCR; in TCRdb, only in-frame clones are kept and a portion is missing. The sample holds about 660,000 clones, roughly 90% seen once. Germline V gene lookup returns CDR1 LGHNA and CDR2 YSLEER. CDR3 length equals 20 residues. V gave up 0 bases and J gave up 0 bases; unmatched junction bases: 14. The data also belong to a second study, concerning human thymus T cells. This second report adds: Donor material was obtained from healthy Finnish infants undergoing corrective surgery for congenital heart defects. Resected material from corrective heart surgery provided the thymus tissue analysed. Gene usage for V and J segments appeared biased in thymic and blood repertoires. Related studies noted strongly shared thymic repertoires across unrelated people.

This sequence originates from a boy younger than two with a congenital heart defect. Sequencing used thymocytes. This chain links TRBV4-3 with TRBJ2-7, with 10 nucleotides matching TRBD1. This CDR3 is CASSQDRDRGNRDASYEQYF. CDR3 in DNA: TGCGCCAGCAGCCAAGATCGGGACAGGGGAAACCGGGACGCCTCCTACGAGCAGTACTTC.